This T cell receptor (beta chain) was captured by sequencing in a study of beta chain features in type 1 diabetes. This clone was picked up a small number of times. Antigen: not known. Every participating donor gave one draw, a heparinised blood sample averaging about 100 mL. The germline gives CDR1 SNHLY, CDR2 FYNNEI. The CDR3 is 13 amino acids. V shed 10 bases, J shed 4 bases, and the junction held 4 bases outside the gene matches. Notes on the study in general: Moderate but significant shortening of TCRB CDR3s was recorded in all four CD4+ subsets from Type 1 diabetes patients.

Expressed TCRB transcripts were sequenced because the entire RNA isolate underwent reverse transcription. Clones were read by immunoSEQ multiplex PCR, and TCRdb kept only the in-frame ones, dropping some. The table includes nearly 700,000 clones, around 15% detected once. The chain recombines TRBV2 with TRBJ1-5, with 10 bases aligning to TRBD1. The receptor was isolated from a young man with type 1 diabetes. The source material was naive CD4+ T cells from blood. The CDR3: CATGTGENQPQHF. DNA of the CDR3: TGTGCCACAGGGACAGGGGAGAATCAGCCCCAGCATTTT.